This TCR beta chain was captured in a study of monozygotic twins with inflammatory bowel disease. Regarding the study as a whole: Varied immunosuppressive treatments among patients may have increased repertoire variability. Especially with disease activity, IBD patients had fewer clonotypes in common with others than healthy twins did. IBD patients showed reduced TCRbeta diversity (inverse Simpson) versus healthy co-twins.

TCRdb re-analyzed the 5' RACE reads; it lists each CDR3 protein once, without DNA. Listed are some 150,000 distinct CDR3 sequences; 2.4% falls within the top ten. Turning to this clonotype: Its target is unknown.

This CDR3 contains 15 residues. Germline CDR1 SEHNR, CDR2 FQNEAQ (reference sequence). Sample: blood. The origin of this receptor is a human donor with ulcerative colitis or Crohn's disease, or a healthy co-twin of an affected twin (not recorded which). V and J are TRBV7-9 and TRBJ2-3; without DNA, the TCRdb call of TRBD2 cannot be checked. The CDR3 loop reads CASSRLAEGSDTQYF. Drawing the rest from reference TRBV7-9 and TRBJ2-3, the complete variable domain is DTGVSQNPRHKITKRGQNVTFRCDPISEHNRLYWYRQTLGQGPEFLTYFQNEAQLEKSRLLSDRFSAERPKGSFSTLEIQRTEQGDSAMYLCASSRLAEGSDTQYFGPGTRLTVL.